This T cell receptor beta chain is drawn from a study of cytomegalovirus exposure and HLA in healthy donors. The CDR3 is 17 residues long. Germline-derived CDR1 and CDR2 are MNHNS and SASEGT. The J segment lost 7 bases and the V segment lost 4 bases, leaving 13 bases of the junction unmatched. With regard to this clone: As yet, its antigen is unknown.

Study observations and caveats: The authors judged a highly shared variant cluster likely a sequencing artifact.

PCR used 60 Vbeta primers and 13 Jbeta primers. The data were produced by immunoSEQ multiplex PCR, yet TCRdb's version contains in-frame clones alone and is incomplete. The sample lists about 190,000 clones, 74% occurring once. The clonotype originates from a woman under 40 in good health and CMV-seropositive. Sequencing used PBMCs. V usage is TRBV6-1 and J usage is TRBJ2-3, with 11 nucleotides matching TRBD2. The CDR3 DNA sequence: TGTGCCAGCAGTGCGCTTTTAGCGGGAGGGCCAGGAAATACGCAGTATTTT. Translating gives CASSALLAGGPGNTQYF.